This is a list of T cell receptor beta chains from one sample in a study of CD4 T cells in relation to SARS-CoV-2 and coronaviruses. Clones were read by immunoSEQ multiplex PCR, and TCRdb kept only the in-frame ones, dropping some. Counted here are 25,000 to 30,000 clones, roughly 72% occurring once; the ten biggest clones make up about 14%. These receptors' targets are unknown. Sequencing was carried out using CD4+ T cells from PBMCs, cultured in vitro. These receptors originate from a human donor in good health. Each CDR3 is given with its conserved first and last residue. D genes are given only for firm matches. Clone size is shown for a subset of rows, as once, few, many or a class of expanded clone.

D,V,J,size,CDR3,DNA
.,TRBV14,TRBJ2-7,once,CASREAGTYEQYF,TGTGCCAGCAGGGAGGCTGGAACCTACGAGCAGTACTTC
.,TRBV5-1,TRBJ1-3,.,CASSLEPGLWGNTIYF,TGCGCCAGCAGCTTGGAACCAGGCCTTTGGGGAAACACCATATATTTT
.,TRBV24-1,TRBJ1-6,.,CATRTQGLRGSPLHF,TGTGCCACCAGGACACAGGGTCTGCGAGGTTCACCCCTCCACTTT
.,TRBV6-5,TRBJ1-5,.,CATRRRGGEPQHF,TGTGCCACCAGGAGGAGGGGAGGGGAGCCCCAGCATTTT
TRBD1,TRBV7-2,TRBJ1-3,.,CASSSRTGAGNTIYF,TGTGCCAGCAGCAGCAGGACAGGGGCTGGAAACACCATATATTTT
.,TRBV19,TRBJ2-4,.,CASSIGQKNIQYF,TGTGCCAGTAGTATAGGGCAAAAAAACATTCAGTACTTC
TRBD2,TRBV4-3,TRBJ2-3,.,CASSQVGGKLAVTDTQYF,TGCGCCAGCAGCCAAGTCGGGGGGAAGTTAGCGGTTACAGATACGCAGTATTTT
TRBD1,TRBV25-1,TRBJ1-2,.,CASSEYRGFWGYTF,TGTGCCAGCAGTGAATACAGGGGGTTTTGGGGCTACACCTTC
TRBD2,TRBV19,TRBJ2-3,.,CASSIGAVSGTVYTQYF,TGTGCCAGTAGTATAGGGGCGGTTAGCGGGACTGTGTATACGCAGTATTTT
.,TRBV5-1,TRBJ2-7,.,CASSSLGSGSYEQYF,TGCGCCAGCAGCAGCCTTGGGAGCGGATCCTACGAGCAGTACTTC
TRBD2,TRBV19,TRBJ2-7,.,CASSSGYEQYF,TGTGCCAGTTCTAGCGGCTACGAGCAGTACTTC
.,TRBV7-9,TRBJ2-5,.,CASSPFTSTETQYF,TGTGCCAGCAGCCCTTTTACTAGCACCGAGACCCAGTACTTC
.,TRBV7-9,TRBJ2-2,.,CASILTVGTGELFF,TGTGCCAGCATCCTAACGGTGGGCACCGGGGAGCTGTTTTTT
.,TRBV21-1,TRBJ2-5,.,CASNAGEGGETQYF,TGTGCCAGCAACGCGGGGGAAGGGGGGGAGACCCAGTACTTC
.,TRBV4-3,TRBJ2-3,.,CASSQVVQASTDTQYF,TGCGCCAGCAGCCAAGTAGTCCAAGCTAGCACAGATACGCAGTATTTT
.,TRBV7-9,TRBJ1-5,.,CASSLEGADFGPQHF,TGTGCCAGCAGCTTAGAGGGAGCGGACTTCGGGCCCCAGCATTTT
.,TRBV7-6,TRBJ2-3,.,CASSFGPARKDTQYF,TGTGCCAGCAGCTTCGGACCGGCCCGCAAAGATACGCAGTATTTT
.,TRBV6-5,TRBJ1-5,.,CASSSIQGGGNQPQHF,TGTGCCAGCAGTTCAATACAGGGTGGTGGCAATCAGCCCCAGCATTTT
.,TRBV5-1,TRBJ2-7,once,CASSLFVSREIGEQYF,TGCGCCAGCAGCTTATTTGTATCCAGGGAAATCGGCGAGCAGTACTTC
TRBD1,TRBV5-6,TRBJ1-3,few,CASSLAGGTGNTIYF,TGTGCCAGCAGCTTGGCAGGGGGGACTGGAAACACCATATATTTT
.,TRBV6-5,TRBJ2-1,.,CASSRDNYNEQFF,TGTGCCAGCAGTCGGGACAACTACAATGAGCAGTTCTTC
TRBD2,TRBV3-1/TRBV3-2,TRBJ2-5,once,CASSQGVSGGVQETQYF,TGTGCCAGCAGCCAAGGCGTTAGCGGGGGGGTACAAGAGACCCAGTACTTC
.,TRBV2,TRBJ2-2,.,CASSARQSGELFF,TGTGCCAGCAGTGCTCGTCAATCCGGGGAGCTGTTTTTT
TRBD2,TRBV3-1/TRBV3-2,TRBJ2-7,.,CASSQTSGANSYEQYF,TGTGCCAGCAGCCAAACTAGCGGGGCGAACTCCTACGAGCAGTACTTC
.,TRBV11-2,TRBJ2-6,.,CASSFRGSGANVLTF,TGTGCCAGCAGCTTCCGGGGCTCTGGGGCCAACGTCCTGACTTTC
.,TRBV5-4,TRBJ1-6,few,CASSPILNSPLHF,TGTGCCAGCAGCCCCATTCTAAATTCACCCCTCCACTTT
.,TRBV30,TRBJ1-2,.,CAWRSRVGYGYTF,TGTGCCTGGAGGTCCAGGGTTGGCTATGGCTACACCTTC
.,TRBV7-2,TRBJ2-2,.,CASSFGRLTGELFF,TGTGCCAGCAGCTTCGGACGGCTCACCGGGGAGCTGTTTTTT
TRBD2,TRBV13,TRBJ2-3,.,CASSLSGTHGTREYGTDTQYF,TGTGCCAGCAGCTTATCCGGGACGCACGGAACGCGGGAGTACGGCACAGATACGCAGTATTTT
.,TRBV7-9,TRBJ1-1,.,CASSLGSAYQAFF,TGTGCCAGCAGCTTAGGTTCGGCCTACCAAGCTTTCTTT
.,TRBV27,TRBJ1-4,.,CASSLEGSNEKLFF,TGTGCCAGCAGTTTGGAAGGGTCTAATGAAAAACTGTTTTTT
.,TRBV4-2,TRBJ2-1,.,CASSQDRNSGHDEQFF,TGTGCCAGCAGCCAAGATAGGAACTCCGGCCACGATGAGCAGTTCTTC
TRBD2,TRBV6-2/TRBV6-3,TRBJ2-5,.,CASSYGGSSQETQYF,TGTGCCAGCAGTTACGGCGGGAGTTCCCAAGAGACCCAGTACTTC
TRBD2,TRBV5-1,TRBJ2-3,.,CASSSQAGGPSDTQYF,TGCGCCAGCAGCTCCCAAGCGGGGGGGCCCTCCGATACGCAGTATTTT
.,TRBV4-3,TRBJ2-2,.,CASSQDSGGPTGELFF,TGCGCCAGCAGCCAAGATTCTGGGGGACCCACCGGGGAGCTGTTTTTT
TRBD2,TRBV7-6,TRBJ2-5,.,CASSLAGLASQETQYF,TGTGCCAGCAGCTTAGCGGGACTAGCAAGCCAAGAGACCCAGTACTTC
TRBD1,TRBV4-2,TRBJ2-7,.,CASSLEGGQGAYEQYF,TGTGCCAGCAGCCTCGAGGGGGGACAGGGGGCCTACGAGCAGTACTTC
.,TRBV23-1,TRBJ2-3,.,CASSYSTDTQYF,TGCGCGAGCAGTTACTCCACAGATACGCAGTATTTT
.,TRBV5-1,TRBJ2-3,.,CASSVGPSTDTQYF,TGCGCCAGCAGCGTAGGGCCTAGCACAGATACGCAGTATTTT
.,TRBV7-8,TRBJ2-1,.,CASSQQSHSYNEQFF,TGTGCCAGCAGCCAACAGTCACACTCCTACAATGAGCAGTTCTTC
.,TRBV19,TRBJ2-6,.,CASSIGTGANVLTF,TGTGCCAGTAGTATAGGGACTGGGGCCAACGTCCTGACTTTC
TRBD1,TRBV10-3,TRBJ1-5,.,CAISAQGEHQPQHF,TGTGCCATCAGTGCACAGGGGGAACATCAGCCCCAGCATTTT
.,TRBV6-5,TRBJ1-5,.,CASSRTVREPQHF,TGTGCCAGCAGCCGGACCGTCCGGGAGCCCCAGCATTTT
TRBD1,TRBV6-2/TRBV6-3,TRBJ2-7,.,CASSPEGTAALGGQYF,TGTGCCAGCAGCCCCGAGGGGACAGCTGCTTTAGGAGGGCAGTACTTC
.,TRBV19,TRBJ1-2,.,CASSHNSDRLGGYTF,TGTGCCAGTAGCCATAACTCAGACAGGCTTGGGGGCTACACCTTC
.,TRBV18,TRBJ2-7,.,CASSPERYKGDEQYF,TGTGCCAGCTCACCTGAAAGATACAAGGGGGACGAGCAGTACTTC
.,TRBV5-4,TRBJ1-5,.,CASSFGRNQPQHF,TGTGCCAGCAGCTTCGGACGAAATCAGCCCCAGCATTTT
.,TRBV11-2,TRBJ2-5,.,CATGQRQETQYF,TGTGCCACCGGGCAGCGCCAAGAGACCCAGTACTTC
TRBD1,TRBV24-1,TRBJ2-5,.,CATSDWGQGPLGYF,TGTGCCACCAGTGACTGGGGACAGGGTCCACTTGGGTACTTC
.,TRBV4-2,TRBJ2-1,.,CASSQDLGHLSYNEQFF,TGTGCCAGCAGCCAAGATTTGGGACACCTCTCCTACAATGAGCAGTTCTTC